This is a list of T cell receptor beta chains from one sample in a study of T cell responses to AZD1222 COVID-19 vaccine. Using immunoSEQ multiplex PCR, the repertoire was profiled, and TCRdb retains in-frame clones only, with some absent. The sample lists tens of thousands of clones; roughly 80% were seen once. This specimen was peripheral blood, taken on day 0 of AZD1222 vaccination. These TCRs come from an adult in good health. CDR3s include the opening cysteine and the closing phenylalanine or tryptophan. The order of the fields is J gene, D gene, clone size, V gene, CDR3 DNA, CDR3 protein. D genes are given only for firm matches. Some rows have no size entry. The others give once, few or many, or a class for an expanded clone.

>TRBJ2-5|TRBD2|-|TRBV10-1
TGCGCCAGCAGTGACCTAGCGGGAGGCCCTGAGACCCAGTACTTC
CASSDLAGGPETQYF
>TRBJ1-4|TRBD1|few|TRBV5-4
TGTGCCAGCAGCTTGGGACAGGGGACTAATGAAAAACTGTTTTTT
CASSLGQGTNEKLFF
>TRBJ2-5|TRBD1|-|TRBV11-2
TGTGCCAGCAGCTTCCGGACAGGGTTAGGGCAAGAGACCCAGTACTTC
CASSFRTGLGQETQYF
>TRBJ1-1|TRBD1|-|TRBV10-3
TGTGCCATCAGGCCGCAGGGGGCCGTGGACACTGAAGCTTTCTTT
CAIRPQGAVDTEAFF
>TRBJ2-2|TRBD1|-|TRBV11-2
TGTGCCAGCAGTCTTGGACAGGGCAGAGGGGAGCTGTTTTTT
CASSLGQGRGELFF
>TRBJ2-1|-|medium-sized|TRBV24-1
TGTGCCACCAGTGATGTCAATGAGCAGTTCTTC
CATSDVNEQFF
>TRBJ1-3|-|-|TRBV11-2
TGTGCCAGCAGCGCGGACTCCAGAAACACCATATATTTT
CASSADSRNTIYF
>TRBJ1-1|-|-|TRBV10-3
TGTGCCATCAGTGAGAGACGGGAGAACACTGAAGCTTTCTTT
CAISERRENTEAFF
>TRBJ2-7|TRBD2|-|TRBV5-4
TGTGCCAGCAGCATAGGGACTAGCGGGAGGGCTTACGAGCAGTACTTC
CASSIGTSGRAYEQYF
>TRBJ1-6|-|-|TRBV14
TGTGCCAGCAGCCACCCGAGGGTAAATTCACCCCTCCACTTT
CASSHPRVNSPLHF
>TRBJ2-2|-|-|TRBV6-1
TGTGCCAGCAGTGGCATGTCACTCTGGGGGACCGGGGAGCTGTTTTTT
CASSGMSLWGTGELFF
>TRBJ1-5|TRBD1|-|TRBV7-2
TGTGCCAGCAGCCGTGACGGGACAGGGTTATCTCGGGAGCCCCAGCATTTT
CASSRDGTGLSREPQHF
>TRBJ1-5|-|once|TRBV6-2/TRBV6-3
TGTGCCAGCAGCCTGACACGGGCGGAGAATCAGCCCCAGCATTTT
CASSLTRAENQPQHF
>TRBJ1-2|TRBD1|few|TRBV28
TGTGCCAGCAGAACACAGGGGCTCTCTAACTATGGCTACACCTTC
CASRTQGLSNYGYTF
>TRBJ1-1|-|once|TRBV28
TGTGCCAGCAGTTTAATCCGTAGTGGGGGCACTGAAGCTTTCTTT
CASSLIRSGGTEAFF
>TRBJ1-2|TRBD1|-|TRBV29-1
TGCAGCGTTGGCCACTACCAACCCGGGACAGGGCGAGGCTACACCTTC
CSVGHYQPGTGRGYTF
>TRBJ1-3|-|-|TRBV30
TGTGCCTGGAGTGTTTTCGATGGAAACACCATATATTTT
CAWSVFDGNTIYF
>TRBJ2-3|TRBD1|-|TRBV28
TGTGCCAGCAGTTTATTAGCCGAGACAGGGATAAGCACAGATACGCAGTATTTT
CASSLLAETGISTDTQYF
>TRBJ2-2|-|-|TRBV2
TGTGCCATCGGGACACTCGCGAACACCGGGGAGCTGTTTTTT
CAIGTLANTGELFF
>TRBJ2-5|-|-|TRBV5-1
TGCGCCAGCAGCTTGGGCACTGCAAGCGTCCAAGAGACCCAGTACTTC
CASSLGTASVQETQYF
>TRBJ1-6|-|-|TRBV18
TGTGCCACCCAACCACCGGGCACAGGGTCGACCGCACCCCTCCACTTT
CATQPPGTGSTAPLHF
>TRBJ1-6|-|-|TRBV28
TGTGCCAGCAGGGCCCCGGTTAGGGGGAACAATTCACCCCTCCACTTT
CASRAPVRGNNSPLHF
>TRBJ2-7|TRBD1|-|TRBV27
TGTGCCAGCAGTCCCGACAGGGGCCACGAGCAGTACTTC
CASSPDRGHEQYF
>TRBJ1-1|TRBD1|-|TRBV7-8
TGTGCCAGCAGCTTTCGGACAGGGGGCTGGGCTGAAGCTTTCTTT
CASSFRTGGWAEAFF
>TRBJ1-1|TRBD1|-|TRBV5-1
TGCGCCAGCAGCGGGGACAGACCCTTGAACACTGAAGCTTTCTTT
CASSGDRPLNTEAFF
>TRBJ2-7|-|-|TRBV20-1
TGCAGTGCTATTGACAGATTAACCTACGAGCAGTACTTC
CSAIDRLTYEQYF
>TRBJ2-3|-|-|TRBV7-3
TGTGCCAGCAGCTTAGACGGGGGCTACACAGATACGCAGTATTTT
CASSLDGGYTDTQYF